This T cell receptor (beta chain) was sequenced during a study of identical twins. This clonotype occurred many times. Every donor was a healthy Caucasian. The germline V and J ends were trimmed by 2 bases and 3 bases, with 9 bases remaining between them. The CDR3 runs 14 residues. A universal primer site was created by template switching, with the cDNA bearing unique molecular identifiers. TCRdb ran MiXCR on the 5' RACE reads and lists one entry per CDR3 protein. The sample contains about 700,000 distinct CDR3 sequences, over 5% of which appear only once. This TCR came from a young man in good health. The chain employs TRBV12-3 or TRBV12-4 and TRBJ2-3, with D perhaps matching TRBD1 (5 bases). The specimen sequenced was naive T cells sorted from blood. CDR3 sequence (DNA): TGTGCCAGCAGTTTACCAGGGATGACAGATACGCAGTATTTT. Its protein is CASSLPGMTDTQYF.